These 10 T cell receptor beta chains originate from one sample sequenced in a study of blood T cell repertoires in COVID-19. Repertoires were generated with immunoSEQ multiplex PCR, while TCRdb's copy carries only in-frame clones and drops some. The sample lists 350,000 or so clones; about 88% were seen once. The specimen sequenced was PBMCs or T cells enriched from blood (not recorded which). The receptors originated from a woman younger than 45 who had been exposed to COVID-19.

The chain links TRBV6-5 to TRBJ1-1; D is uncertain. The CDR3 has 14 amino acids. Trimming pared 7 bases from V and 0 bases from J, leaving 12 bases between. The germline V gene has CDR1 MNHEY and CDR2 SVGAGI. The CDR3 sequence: CASTETTLNTEAFF. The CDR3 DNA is TGTGCCAGCACCGAGACTACCTTGAACACTGAAGCTTTCTTT.

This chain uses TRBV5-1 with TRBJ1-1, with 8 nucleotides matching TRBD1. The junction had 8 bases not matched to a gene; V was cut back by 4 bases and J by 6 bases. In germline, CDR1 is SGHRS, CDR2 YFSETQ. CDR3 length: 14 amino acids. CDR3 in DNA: TGCGCCAGCAGCCCGAGACAGGGGAGGCCTGAAGCTTTCTTT. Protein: CASSPRQGRPEAFF.

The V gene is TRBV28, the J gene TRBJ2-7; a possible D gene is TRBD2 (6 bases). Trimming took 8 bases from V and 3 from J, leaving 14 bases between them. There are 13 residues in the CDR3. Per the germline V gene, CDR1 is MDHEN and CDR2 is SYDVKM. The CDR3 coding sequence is TGTGCCAGCGAGGAGGGTTTAAGCTACGAGCAGTACTTC. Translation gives CASEEGLSYEQYF.

The CDR3 is CASSSQGAHTEAFF. For the CDR3, the DNA is TGTGCCAGCAGTTCCCAGGGGGCGCACACTGAAGCTTTCTTT. The rearrangement links TRBV28 to TRBJ1-1; 8 bases map to TRBD1. In germline, CDR1 is MDHEN, CDR2 SYDVKM. The CDR3 spans 14 residues. After removal of 4 bases from V and 3 bases from J, the junction contained 4 bases not matched to a gene.

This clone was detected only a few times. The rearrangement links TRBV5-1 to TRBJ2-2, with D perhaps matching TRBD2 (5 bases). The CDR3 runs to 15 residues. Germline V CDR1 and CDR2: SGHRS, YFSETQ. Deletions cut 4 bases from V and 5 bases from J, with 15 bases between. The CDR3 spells CASSRAGAETGELFF. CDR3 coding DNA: TGCGCCAGCAGCCGGGCGGGTGCGGAAACCGGGGAGCTGTTTTTT.

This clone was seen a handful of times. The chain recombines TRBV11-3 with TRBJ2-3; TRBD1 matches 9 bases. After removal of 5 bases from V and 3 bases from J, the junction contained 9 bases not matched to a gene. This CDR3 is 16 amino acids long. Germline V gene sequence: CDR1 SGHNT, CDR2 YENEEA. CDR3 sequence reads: CASSLGSGTGTDTQYF. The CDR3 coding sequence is TGTGCCAGCAGCCTAGGTTCCGGGACAGGGACAGATACGCAGTATTTT. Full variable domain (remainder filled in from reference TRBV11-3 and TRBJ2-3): EAGVVQSPRYKIIEKKQPVAFWCNPISGHNTLYWYLQNLGQGPELLIRYENEEAVDDSQLPKDRFSAERLKGVDSTLKIQPAELGDSAVYLCASSLGSGTGTDTQYFGPGTRLTVL.

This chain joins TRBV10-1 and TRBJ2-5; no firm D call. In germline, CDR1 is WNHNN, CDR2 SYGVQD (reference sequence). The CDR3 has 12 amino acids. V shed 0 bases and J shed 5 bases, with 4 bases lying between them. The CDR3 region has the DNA TGCGCCAGCAGTGAGTCAGCTGAGACCCAGTACTTC. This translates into CASSESAETQYF.

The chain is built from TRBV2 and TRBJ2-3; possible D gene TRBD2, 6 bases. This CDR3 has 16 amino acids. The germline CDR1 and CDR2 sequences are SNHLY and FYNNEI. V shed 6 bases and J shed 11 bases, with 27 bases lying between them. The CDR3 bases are TGTGCCAGCAGGCAAAGTCTAGCGCGTCTCCACATTTTGCAGTATTTT. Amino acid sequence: CASRQSLARLHILQYF.

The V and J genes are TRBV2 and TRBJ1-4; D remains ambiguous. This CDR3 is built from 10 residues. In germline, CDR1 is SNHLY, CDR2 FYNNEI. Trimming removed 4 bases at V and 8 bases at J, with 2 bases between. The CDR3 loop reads CASSAEKLFF. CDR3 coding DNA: TGTGCCAGCAGTGCGGAAAAACTGTTTTTT.

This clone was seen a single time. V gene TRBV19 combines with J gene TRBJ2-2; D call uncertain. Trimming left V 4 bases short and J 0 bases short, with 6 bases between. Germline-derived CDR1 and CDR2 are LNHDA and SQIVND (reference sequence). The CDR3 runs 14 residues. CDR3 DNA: TGTGCCAGTAGTAGCGGAGCGAACACCGGGGAGCTGTTTTTT. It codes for CASSSGANTGELFF.